The sequence of this TCR beta chain was determined in a study of blood T cell repertoires in COVID-19. Across the whole study: Some COVID-19 samples were acute and others convalescent; all came from the United States, Italy and Spain. T cells, B-cell-depleted T cells, or PBMCs supplied cDNA or gDNA.

V was shortened by 1 base and J by 1 base, with 4 bases between the two germline ends. Germline CDR1 reads SGHNT; CDR2 reads YENEEA. This CDR3 region has 13 residues. As handled by the study authors: Amplification from reference gene primers served as the basis for estimated nucleated cell counts. Some clones are missing from TCRdb's copy, which holds only in-frame ones; the method was immunoSEQ multiplex PCR. The V and J calls and clone size come from that table; D and trimming were worked out from the DNA. This sample has approximately 200,000 clones, with approximately 85% found just once. V gene TRBV11-3 combines with J gene TRBJ1-1; no clear D. Sequenced sample: peripheral blood. This TCR came from a man in his sixties with acute or convalescent COVID-19. The CDR3 DNA follows: TGTGCCAGCAGCTTAGCCGGGAACACTGAAGCTTTCTTT. This translates into CASSLAGNTEAFF.